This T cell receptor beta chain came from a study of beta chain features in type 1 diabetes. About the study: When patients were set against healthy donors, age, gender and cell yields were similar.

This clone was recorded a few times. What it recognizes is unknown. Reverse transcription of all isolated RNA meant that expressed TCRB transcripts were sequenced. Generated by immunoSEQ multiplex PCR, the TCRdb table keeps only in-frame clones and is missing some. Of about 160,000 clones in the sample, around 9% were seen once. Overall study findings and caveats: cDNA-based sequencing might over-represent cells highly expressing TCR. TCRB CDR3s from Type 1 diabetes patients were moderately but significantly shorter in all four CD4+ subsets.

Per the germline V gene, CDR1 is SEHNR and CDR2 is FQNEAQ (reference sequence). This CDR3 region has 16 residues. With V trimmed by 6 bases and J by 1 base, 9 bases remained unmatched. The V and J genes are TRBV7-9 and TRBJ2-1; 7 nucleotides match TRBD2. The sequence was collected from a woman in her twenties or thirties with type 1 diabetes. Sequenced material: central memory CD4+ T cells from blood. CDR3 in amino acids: CASSPLAGESYNEQFF. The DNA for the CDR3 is TGTGCCAGCAGTCCTCTCGCGGGAGAGTCCTACAATGAGCAGTTCTTC.